Reported below is one T cell receptor beta chain. Its antigen remains unknown. Per germline, CDR1 DFQATT and CDR2 SNEGSKA (reference sequence). The CDR3 has 11 residues. The germline V and J ends were trimmed by 4 bases and 5 bases, with 8 bases remaining between them. For each subset, genomic DNA was distributed in equal portions over several immunoSEQ plates. The method was immunoSEQ multiplex PCR; TCRdb's version includes in-frame clones alone and lacks a portion of them. The sample contains over a million clones, 75% to 85% of which appear only once. The sample belongs to a study of shared clonotypes between healthy human individuals. Study outcomes and limitations: Generally, estimated richness proved larger in naive subsets than it did in memory subsets.

The chain carries TRBV20-1 and TRBJ1-1; D gene ambiguous. The sequencing input was memory CD4+ T cells from PBMCs. Subset reported: CD45RA-negative fraction. This clonotype originated in a man between 18 and 35 years old in good health. Some clones in this sample may be carry-over from other donors' samples. The CDR3 DNA reads TGCAGTGCTATATTGGGGACTGAAGCTTTCTTT. Its translation is CSAILGTEAFF.